This TCR beta chain was sequenced for a study of blood T cells in healthy people across ages. Every sample gave at least 6 micrograms of total RNA when it was extracted. Using a J-beta primer mix together with a sample-barcoded 5' primer, a second PCR was run for about 7 to 12 cycles. Each CDR3 protein gets one entry after TCRdb re-called the 5' RACE reads with MiXCR. Seen here are 350,000 to 450,000 distinct CDR3 sequences, approximately 52% observed once, and the top ten hold 45% to 60%. This clonotype has more than one count but fewer than ten. The CDR3 is made up of 12 amino acids. Germline CDR1 is SNHLY and CDR2 is FYNNEI.

The sample taken for sequencing was blood. The source is a man aged 55 to 70 in good health. The chain uses TRBV2 and TRBJ2-4; 7 nucleotides agree with TRBD1. The CDR3 spells CYPDRAKNIQYF. In DNA, the CDR3 is TGTTACCCCGACAGGGCTAAAAACATTCAGTACTTC.